Below, 2 T cell receptor beta chains from the same sample are listed, as sequenced in a study of blood T cell repertoires in COVID-19 (dated by TCRdb to the early 2020s). Library generation was performed with the immunoSEQ multiplex PCR assay. What TCRdb holds here is the immuneACCESS table cut down to in-frame rearrangements. Part of the clones is not present; checked against another copy, under half of the missing clones reflect an unresolved V gene, and the others are unexplained. The sample includes approximately 270,000 clones, with around 85% observed a single time. The top ten clones comprise roughly 4% of the sample. Source material: PBMCs or T cells enriched from blood (not recorded which). Receptors originate from a woman in her thirties who had recovered from COVID-19.

The chain combines TRBV15 with TRBJ1-4; D possibly corresponds to TRBD1 (6 bases). The CDR3 sequence is 15 residues long. CDR1 and CDR2 (germline): LNHNV, YYDKDF (reference sequence). V dropped 5 bases and J dropped 4 bases, with 14 bases sitting between them. CDR3 protein: CATSQKWGLNEKLFF. CDR3 bases: TGTGCCACCAGCCAGAAATGGGGGCTTAATGAAAAACTGTTTTTT. Complete variable domain (other parts from reference TRBV15 and TRBJ1-4): DAMVIQNPRYQVTQFGKPVTLSCSQTLNHNVMYWYQQKSSQAPKLLFHYYDKDFNNEADTPDNFQSRRPNTSFCFLDIRSPGLGDTAMYLCATSQKWGLNEKLFFGSGTQLSVL.

The V gene is TRBV7-9, the J gene TRBJ2-5; 7 nucleotides match TRBD2. Germline CDR1 SEHNR, CDR2 FQNEAQ (reference sequence). V lost 3 bases, J lost 5 bases, and 6 bases stayed unmatched. The CDR3 is made up of 14 amino acids. CDR3 bases: TGTGCCAGCAGCTTGGCGGGGGTTAGGGAGACCCAGTACTTC. It codes for CASSLAGVRETQYF.